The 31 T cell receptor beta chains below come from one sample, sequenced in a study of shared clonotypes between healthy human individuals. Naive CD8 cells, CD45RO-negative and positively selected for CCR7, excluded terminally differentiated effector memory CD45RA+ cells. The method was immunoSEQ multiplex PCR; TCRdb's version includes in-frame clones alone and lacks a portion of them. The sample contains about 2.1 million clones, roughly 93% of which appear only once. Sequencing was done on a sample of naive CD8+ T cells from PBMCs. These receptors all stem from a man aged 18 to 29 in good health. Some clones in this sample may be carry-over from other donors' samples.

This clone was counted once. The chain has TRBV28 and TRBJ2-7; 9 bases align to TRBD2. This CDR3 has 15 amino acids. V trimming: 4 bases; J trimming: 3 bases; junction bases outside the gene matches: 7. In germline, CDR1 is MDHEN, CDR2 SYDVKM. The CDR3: CASSSPSGKIYEQYF. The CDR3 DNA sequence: TGTGCCAGCAGTTCCCCTAGCGGGAAGATCTACGAGCAGTACTTC.

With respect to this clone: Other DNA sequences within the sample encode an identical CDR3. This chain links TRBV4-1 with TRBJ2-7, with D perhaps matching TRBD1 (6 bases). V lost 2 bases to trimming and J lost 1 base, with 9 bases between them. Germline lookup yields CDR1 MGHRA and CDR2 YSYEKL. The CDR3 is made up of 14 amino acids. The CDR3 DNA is TGCGCCAGCAGCCAATCCGACAGGTCCTACGAGCAGTACTTC. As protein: CASSQSDRSYEQYF.

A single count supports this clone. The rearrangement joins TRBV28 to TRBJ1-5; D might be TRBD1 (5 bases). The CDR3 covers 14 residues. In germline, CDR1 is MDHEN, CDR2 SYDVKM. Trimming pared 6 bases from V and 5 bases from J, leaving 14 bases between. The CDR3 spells CASRQIGGDQPQHF. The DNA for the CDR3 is TGTGCCAGCAGACAAATTGGGGGGGATCAGCCCCAGCATTTT.

This CDR3 reads CASSQLSGRLDEQFF. In DNA form, the CDR3 reads TGTGCCAGCAGCCAATTAAGCGGGAGGCTCGATGAGCAGTTCTTC. J is TRBJ2-1 and V is TRBV14; 9 bases match TRBD2. CDR1 SGHDN and CDR2 FVKESK come from the germline V gene. V trimming: 2 bases; J trimming: 8 bases; junction bases outside the gene matches: 7. The CDR3 is made up of 15 amino acids.

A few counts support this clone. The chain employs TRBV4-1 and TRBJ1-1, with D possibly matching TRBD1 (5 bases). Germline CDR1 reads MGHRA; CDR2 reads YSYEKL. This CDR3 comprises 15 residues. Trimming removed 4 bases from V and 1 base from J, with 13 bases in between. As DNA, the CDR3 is TGCGCCAGCAGCCCGACAGCGGGGTGGAACACTGAAGCTTTCTTT. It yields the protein CASSPTAGWNTEAFF.

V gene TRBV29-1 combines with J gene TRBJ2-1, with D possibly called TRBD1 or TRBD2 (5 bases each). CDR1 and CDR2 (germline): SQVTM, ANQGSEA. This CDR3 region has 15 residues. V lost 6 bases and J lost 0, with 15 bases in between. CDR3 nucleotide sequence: TGCAGCGTGGCCGGTGGGGGTGGCTCCTACAATGAGCAGTTCTTC. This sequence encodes CSVAGGGGSYNEQFF.

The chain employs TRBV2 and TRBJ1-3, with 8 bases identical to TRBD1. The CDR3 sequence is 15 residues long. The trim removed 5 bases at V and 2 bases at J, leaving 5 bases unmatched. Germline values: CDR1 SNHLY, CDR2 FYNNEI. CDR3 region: CASSIDRGTGNTIYF. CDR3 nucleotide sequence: TGTGCCAGCAGTATAGACAGGGGTACTGGAAACACCATATATTTT.

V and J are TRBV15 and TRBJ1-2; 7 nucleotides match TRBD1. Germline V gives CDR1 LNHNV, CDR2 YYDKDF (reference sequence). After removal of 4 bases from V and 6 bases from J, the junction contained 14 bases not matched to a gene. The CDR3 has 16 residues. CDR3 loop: CATSISSSTGRDGYTF. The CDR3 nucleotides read TGTGCCACCAGCATTTCGTCTTCGACAGGGCGCGATGGCTACACCTTC.

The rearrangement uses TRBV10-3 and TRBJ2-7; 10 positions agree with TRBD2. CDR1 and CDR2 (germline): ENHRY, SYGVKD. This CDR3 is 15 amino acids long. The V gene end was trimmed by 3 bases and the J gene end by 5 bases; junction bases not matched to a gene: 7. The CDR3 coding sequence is TGTGCCATCAGTGATCAGTTAAGCGGGAGGGACGAGCAGTACTTC. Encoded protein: CAISDQLSGRDEQYF.

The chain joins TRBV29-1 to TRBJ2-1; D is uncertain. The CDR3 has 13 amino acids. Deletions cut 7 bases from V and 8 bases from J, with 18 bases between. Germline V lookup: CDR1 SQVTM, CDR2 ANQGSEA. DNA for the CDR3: TGCAGCGGTATCCCGCCTTTTCGGGATGAGCAGTTCTTC. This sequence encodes CSGIPPFRDEQFF.

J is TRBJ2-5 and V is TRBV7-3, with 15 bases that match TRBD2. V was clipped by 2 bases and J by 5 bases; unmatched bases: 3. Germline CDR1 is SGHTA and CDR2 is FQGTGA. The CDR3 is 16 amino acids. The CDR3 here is CASSLGLAGGVETQYF. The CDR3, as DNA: TGTGCCAGCAGCTTAGGACTAGCGGGAGGGGTGGAGACCCAGTACTTC.

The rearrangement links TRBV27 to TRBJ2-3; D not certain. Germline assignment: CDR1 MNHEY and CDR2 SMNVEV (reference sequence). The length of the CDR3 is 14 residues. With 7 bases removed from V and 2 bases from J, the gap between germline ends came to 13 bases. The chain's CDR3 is CASKYQANTDTQYF. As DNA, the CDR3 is TGTGCCAGCAAGTACCAGGCTAACACAGATACGCAGTATTTT.

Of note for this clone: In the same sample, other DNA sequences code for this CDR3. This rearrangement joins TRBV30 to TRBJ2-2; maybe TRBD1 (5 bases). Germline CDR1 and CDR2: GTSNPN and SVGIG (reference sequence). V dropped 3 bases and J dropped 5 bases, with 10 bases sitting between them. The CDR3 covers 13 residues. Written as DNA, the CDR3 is TGTGCCTGGAGCCCCAGGGAAACCGGGGAGCTGTTTTTT. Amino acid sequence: CAWSPRETGELFF.

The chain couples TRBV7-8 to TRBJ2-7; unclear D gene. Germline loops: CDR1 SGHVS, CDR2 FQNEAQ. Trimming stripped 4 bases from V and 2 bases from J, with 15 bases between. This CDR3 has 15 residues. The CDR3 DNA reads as TGTGCCAGCAGCTCGAGCAGTTCAGTAACCTACGAGCAGTACTTC. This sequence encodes CASSSSSSVTYEQYF.

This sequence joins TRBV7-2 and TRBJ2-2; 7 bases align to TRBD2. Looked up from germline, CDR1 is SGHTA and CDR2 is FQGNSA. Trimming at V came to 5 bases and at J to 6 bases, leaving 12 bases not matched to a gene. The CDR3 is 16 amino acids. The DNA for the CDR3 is TGTGCCAGCAGCCCCCGCGGCGGGAGACGCGCCGGGGAGCTGTTTTTT. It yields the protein CASSPRGGRRAGELFF.

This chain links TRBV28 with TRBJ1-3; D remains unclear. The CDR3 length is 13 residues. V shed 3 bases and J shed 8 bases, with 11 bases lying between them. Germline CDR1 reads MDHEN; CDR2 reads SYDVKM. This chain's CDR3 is CASSFRPEDTIYF. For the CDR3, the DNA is TGTGCCAGCAGTTTCCGACCAGAGGACACCATATATTTT.

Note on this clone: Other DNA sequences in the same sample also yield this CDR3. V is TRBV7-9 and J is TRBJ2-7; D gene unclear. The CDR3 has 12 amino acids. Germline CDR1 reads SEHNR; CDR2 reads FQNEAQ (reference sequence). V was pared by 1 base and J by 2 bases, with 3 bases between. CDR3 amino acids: CASSLGAYEQYF. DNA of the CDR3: TGTGCCAGCAGCTTAGGCGCCTACGAGCAGTACTTC.

The CDR3 region is CASSLEISGELFF. The CDR3 coding sequence is TGTGCCAGCAGCTTAGAGATTTCCGGGGAGCTGTTTTTT. The J gene is TRBJ2-2, the V gene TRBV7-6, with D uncertain. The CDR3 is 13 amino acids. Looked up from germline, CDR1 is SGHVS and CDR2 is FNYEAQ. V lost 1 base, J lost 6 bases, and 6 bases lay in between.

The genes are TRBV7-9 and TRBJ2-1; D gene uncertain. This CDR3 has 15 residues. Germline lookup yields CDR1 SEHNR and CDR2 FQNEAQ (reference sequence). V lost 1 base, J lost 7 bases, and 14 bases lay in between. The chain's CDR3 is CASSLVPAEANEQFF. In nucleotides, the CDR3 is TGTGCCAGCAGCTTAGTTCCGGCAGAGGCGAATGAGCAGTTCTTC.

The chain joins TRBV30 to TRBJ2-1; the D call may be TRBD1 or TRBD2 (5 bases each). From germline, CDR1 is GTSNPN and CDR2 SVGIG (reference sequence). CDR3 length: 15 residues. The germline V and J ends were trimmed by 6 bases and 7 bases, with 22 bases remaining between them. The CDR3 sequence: CACHLWGEGGNEQFF. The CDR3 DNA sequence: TGTGCCTGCCACCTGTGGGGCGAGGGTGGAAATGAGCAGTTCTTC. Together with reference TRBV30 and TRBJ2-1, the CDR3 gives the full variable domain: SQTIHQWPATLVQPVGSPLSLECTVEGTSNPNLYWYRQAAGRGLQLLFYSVGIGQISSEVPQNLSASRPQDRQFILSSKKLLLSDSGFYLCACHLWGEGGNEQFFGPGTRLTVL.

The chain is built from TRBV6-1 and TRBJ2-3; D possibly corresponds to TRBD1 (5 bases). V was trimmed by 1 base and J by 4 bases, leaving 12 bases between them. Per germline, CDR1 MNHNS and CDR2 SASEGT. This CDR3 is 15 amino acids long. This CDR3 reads CASSEVGLMADTQYF. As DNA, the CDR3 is TGTGCCAGCAGTGAAGTGGGGCTTATGGCAGATACGCAGTATTTT.

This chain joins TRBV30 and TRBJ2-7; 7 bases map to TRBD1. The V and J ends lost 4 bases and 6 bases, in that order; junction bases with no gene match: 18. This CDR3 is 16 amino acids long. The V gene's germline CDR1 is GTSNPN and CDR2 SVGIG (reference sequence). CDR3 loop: CAWMGVWGQKGAEQYF. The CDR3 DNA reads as TGTGCCTGGATGGGCGTTTGGGGACAGAAGGGTGCCGAGCAGTACTTC.

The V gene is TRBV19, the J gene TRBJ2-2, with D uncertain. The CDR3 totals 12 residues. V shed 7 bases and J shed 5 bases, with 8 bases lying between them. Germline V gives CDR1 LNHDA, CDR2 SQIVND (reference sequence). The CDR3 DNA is TGTGCCAGTAACCCCAGGACCGGGGAGCTGTTTTTT. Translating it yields CASNPRTGELFF.

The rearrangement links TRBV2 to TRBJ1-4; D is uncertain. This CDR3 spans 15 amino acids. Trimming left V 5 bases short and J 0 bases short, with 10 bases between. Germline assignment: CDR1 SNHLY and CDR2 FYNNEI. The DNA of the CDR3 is TGTGCCAGCAGTAAAACCGCTGCAACTAATGAAAAACTGTTTTTT. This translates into CASSKTAATNEKLFF.

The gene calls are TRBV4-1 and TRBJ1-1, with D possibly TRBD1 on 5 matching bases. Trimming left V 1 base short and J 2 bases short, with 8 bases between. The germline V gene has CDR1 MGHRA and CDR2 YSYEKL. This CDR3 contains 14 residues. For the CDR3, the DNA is TGCGCCAGCAGCCAAGGACAGATAAACACTGAAGCTTTCTTT. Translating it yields CASSQGQINTEAFF.

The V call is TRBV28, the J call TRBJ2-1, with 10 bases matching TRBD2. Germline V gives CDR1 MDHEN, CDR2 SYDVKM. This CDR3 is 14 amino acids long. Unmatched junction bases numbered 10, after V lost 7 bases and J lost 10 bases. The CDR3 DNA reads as TGTGCCAGCATCCCTCGACTAGCGGGTTCCGAGCAGTTCTTC. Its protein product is CASIPRLAGSEQFF. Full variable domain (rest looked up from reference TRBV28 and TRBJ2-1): DVKVTQSSRYLVKRTGEKVFLECVQDMDHENMFWYRQDPGLGLRLIYFSYDVKMKEKGDIPEGYSVSREKKERFSLILESASTNQTSMYLCASIPRLAGSEQFFGPGTRLTVL.

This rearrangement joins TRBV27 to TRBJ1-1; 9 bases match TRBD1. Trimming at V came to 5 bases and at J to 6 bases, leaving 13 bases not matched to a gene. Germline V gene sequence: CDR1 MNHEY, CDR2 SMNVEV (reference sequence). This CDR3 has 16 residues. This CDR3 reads CASSPPGQGIFAEAFF. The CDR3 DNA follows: TGTGCCAGCAGTCCACCGGGACAGGGTATTTTCGCTGAAGCTTTCTTT.

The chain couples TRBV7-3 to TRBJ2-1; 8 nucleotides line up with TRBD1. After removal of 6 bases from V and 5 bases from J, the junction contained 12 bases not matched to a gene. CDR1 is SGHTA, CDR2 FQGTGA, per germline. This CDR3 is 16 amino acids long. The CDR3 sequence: CASSITILGQDNEQFF. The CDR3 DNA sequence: TGTGCCAGCAGTATAACGATCTTGGGACAGGACAATGAGCAGTTCTTC.

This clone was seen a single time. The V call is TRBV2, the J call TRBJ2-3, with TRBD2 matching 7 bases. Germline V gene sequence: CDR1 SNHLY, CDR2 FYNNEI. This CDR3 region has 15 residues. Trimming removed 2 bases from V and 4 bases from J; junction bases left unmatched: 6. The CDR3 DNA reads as TGTGCCAGCAGTGAAATTGCGGGAGTAGCAGATACGCAGTATTTT. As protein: CASSEIAGVADTQYF.

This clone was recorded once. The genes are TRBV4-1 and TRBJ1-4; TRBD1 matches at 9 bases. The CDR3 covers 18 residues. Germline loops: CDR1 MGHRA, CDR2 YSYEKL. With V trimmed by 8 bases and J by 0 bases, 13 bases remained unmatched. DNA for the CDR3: TGCGCCAGCGCGACGGGACAGGGCTATACTGCAACTAATGAAAAACTGTTTTTT. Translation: CASATGQGYTATNEKLFF.

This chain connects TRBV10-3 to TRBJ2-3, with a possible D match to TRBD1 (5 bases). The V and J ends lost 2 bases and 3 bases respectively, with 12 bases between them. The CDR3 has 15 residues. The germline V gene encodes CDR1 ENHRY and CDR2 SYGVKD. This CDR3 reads CAISERLDITDTQYF. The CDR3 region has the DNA TGTGCCATCAGTGAGAGACTGGACATAACAGATACGCAGTATTTT.